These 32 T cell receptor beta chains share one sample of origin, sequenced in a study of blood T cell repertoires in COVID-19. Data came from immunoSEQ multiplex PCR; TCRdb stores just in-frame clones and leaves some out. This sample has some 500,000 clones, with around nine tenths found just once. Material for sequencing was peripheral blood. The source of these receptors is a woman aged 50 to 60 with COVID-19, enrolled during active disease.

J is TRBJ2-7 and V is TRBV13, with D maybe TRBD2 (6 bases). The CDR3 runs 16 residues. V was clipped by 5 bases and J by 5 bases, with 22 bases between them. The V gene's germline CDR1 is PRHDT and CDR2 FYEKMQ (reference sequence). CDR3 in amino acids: CASSLGRRRVRNEQYF. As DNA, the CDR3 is TGTGCCAGCAGCCTGGGGCGCAGGAGGGTCCGGAACGAGCAGTACTTC. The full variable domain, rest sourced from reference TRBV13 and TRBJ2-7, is AAGVIQSPRHLIKEKRETATLKCYPIPRHDTVYWYQQGPGQDPQFLISFYEKMQSDKGSIPDRFSAQQFSDYHSELNMSSLELGDSALYFCASSLGRRRVRNEQYFGPGTRLTVT.

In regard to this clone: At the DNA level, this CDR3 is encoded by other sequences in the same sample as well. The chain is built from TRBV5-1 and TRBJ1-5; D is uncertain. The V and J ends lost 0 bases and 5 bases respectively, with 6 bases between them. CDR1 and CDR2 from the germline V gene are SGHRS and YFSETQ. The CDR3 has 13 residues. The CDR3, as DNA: TGCGCCAGCAGCTTGGGTGGCTATCAGCCCCAGCATTTT. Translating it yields CASSLGGYQPQHF. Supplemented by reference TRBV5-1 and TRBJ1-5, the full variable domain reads KAGVTQTPRYLIKTRGQQVTLSCSPISGHRSVSWYQQTPGQGLQFLFEYFSETQRNKGNFPGRFSGRQFSNSRSEMNVSTLELGDSALYLCASSLGGYQPQHFGDGTRLSIL.

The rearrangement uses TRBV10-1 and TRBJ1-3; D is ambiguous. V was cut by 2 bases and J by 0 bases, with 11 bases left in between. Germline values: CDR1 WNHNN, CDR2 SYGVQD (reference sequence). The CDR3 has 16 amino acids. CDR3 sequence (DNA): TGCGCCAGCAGTGAGAATGAGCTACTCTCTGGAAACACCATATATTTT. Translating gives CASSENELLSGNTIYF.

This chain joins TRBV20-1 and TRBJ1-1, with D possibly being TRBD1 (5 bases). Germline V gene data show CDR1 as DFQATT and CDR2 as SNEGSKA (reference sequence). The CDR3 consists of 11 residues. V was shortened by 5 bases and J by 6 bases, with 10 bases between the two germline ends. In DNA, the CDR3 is TGCAGTGCTCCGGGGGTTTCTGAAGCTTTCTTT. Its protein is CSAPGVSEAFF.

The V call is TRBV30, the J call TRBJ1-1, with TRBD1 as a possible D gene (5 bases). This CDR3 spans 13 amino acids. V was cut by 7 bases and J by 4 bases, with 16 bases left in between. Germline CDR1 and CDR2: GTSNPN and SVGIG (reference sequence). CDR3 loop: CAFSLGGSTEAFF. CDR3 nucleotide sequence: TGTGCCTTCTCCCTCGGGGGTTCCACTGAAGCTTTCTTT.

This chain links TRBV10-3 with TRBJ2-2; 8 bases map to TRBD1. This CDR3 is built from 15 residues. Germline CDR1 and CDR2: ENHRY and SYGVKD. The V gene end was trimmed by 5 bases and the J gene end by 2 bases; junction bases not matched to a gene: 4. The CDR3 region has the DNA TGTGCCATCAGTTGGACAGGGACAAACACCGGGGAGCTGTTTTTT. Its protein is CAISWTGTNTGELFF.

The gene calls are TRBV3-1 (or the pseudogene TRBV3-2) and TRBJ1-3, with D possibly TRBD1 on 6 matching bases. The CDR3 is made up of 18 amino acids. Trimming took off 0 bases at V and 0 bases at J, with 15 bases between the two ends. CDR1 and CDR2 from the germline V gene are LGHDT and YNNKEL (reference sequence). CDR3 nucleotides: TGTGCCAGCAGCCAAGACCCAATGGGGACAAGCTCTGGAAACACCATATATTTT. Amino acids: CASSQDPMGTSSGNTIYF.

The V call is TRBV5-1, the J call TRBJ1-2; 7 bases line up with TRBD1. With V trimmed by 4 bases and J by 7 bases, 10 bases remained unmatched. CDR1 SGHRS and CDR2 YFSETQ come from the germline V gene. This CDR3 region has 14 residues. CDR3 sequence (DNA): TGCGCCAGCAGCCCCGGGACGGACAGGACTGGCTACACCTTC. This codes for CASSPGTDRTGYTF.

The CDR3 sequence is CSVISNYGYTF. The CDR3, as DNA: TGCAGCGTTATCAGTAACTATGGCTACACCTTC. This rearrangement joins TRBV29-1 to TRBJ1-2; D is ambiguous. The germline gives CDR1 SQVTM, CDR2 ANQGSEA. CDR3 length: 11 amino acids. The V and J ends lost 5 bases and 1 base respectively, with 5 bases between them.

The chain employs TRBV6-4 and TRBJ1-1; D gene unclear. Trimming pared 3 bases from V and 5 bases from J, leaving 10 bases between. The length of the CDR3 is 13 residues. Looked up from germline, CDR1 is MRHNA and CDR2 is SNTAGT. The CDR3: CASSEAGRTEAFF. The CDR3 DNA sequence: TGTGCCAGCAGTGAGGCGGGTCGGACTGAAGCTTTCTTT.

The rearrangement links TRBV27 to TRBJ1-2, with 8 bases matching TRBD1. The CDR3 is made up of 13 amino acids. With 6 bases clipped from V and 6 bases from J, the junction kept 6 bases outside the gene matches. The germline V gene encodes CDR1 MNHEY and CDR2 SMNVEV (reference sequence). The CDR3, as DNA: TGTGCCAGCAGGGACAGGGACGCTAATGGCTACACCTTC. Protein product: CASRDRDANGYTF.

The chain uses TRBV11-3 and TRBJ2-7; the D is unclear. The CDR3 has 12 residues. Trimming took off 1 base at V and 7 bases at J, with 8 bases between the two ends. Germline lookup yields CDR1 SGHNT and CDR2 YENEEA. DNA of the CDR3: TGTGCCAGCAGCTTAGTGAGTGAGGAGCAGTACTTC. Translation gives CASSLVSEEQYF.

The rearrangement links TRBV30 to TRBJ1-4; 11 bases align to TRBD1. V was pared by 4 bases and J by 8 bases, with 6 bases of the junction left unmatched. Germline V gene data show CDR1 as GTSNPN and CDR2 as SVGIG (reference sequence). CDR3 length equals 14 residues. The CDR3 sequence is CAWTHRDRGEKLFF. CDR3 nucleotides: TGTGCCTGGACCCACCGGGACAGGGGGGAAAAACTGTTTTTT.

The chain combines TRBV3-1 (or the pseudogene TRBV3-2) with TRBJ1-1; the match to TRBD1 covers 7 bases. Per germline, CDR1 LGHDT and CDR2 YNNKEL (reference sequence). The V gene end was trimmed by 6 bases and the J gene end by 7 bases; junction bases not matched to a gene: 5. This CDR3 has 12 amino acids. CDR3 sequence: CASSLRDSEAFF. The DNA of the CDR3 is TGTGCCAGCAGTCTCCGGGACAGTGAAGCTTTCTTT.

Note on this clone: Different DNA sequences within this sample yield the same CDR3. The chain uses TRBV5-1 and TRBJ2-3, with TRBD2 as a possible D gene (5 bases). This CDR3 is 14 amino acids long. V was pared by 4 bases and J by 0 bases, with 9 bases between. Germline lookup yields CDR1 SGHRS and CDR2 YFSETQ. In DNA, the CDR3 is TGCGCCAGCAGCCCACGGACTAGCACAGATACGCAGTATTTT. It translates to CASSPRTSTDTQYF.

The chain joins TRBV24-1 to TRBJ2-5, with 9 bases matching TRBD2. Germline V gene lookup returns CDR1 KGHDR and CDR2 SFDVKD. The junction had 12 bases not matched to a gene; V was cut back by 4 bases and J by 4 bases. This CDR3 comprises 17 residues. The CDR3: CATSEGGGASLAETQYF. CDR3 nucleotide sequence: TGTGCCACCAGTGAAGGCGGGGGGGCATCGCTCGCAGAGACCCAGTACTTC.

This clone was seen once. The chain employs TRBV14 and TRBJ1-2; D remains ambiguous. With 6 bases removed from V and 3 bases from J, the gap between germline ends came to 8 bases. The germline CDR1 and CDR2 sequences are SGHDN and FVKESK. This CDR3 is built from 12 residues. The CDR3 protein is CASSRRHYGYTF. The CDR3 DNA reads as TGTGCCAGCAGTCGGCGGCACTATGGCTACACCTTC.

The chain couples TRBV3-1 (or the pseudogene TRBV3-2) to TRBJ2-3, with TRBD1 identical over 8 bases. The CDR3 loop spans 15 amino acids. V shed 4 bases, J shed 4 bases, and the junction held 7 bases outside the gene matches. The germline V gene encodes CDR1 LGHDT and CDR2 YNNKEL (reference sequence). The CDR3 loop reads CASSLPGTGSDTQYF. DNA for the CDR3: TGTGCCAGCAGCCTGCCCGGGACAGGATCAGATACGCAGTATTTT.

Here the CDR3 reads CASSTLQGPNYGYTF. The CDR3 nucleotides are TGTGCCAGCAGCACTCTACAGGGACCTAACTATGGCTACACCTTC. V gene TRBV7-8 combines with J gene TRBJ1-2; TRBD1 might be the D (6 bases). V gave up 5 bases and J gave up 0 bases, with 13 bases separating them. CDR1 is SGHVS, CDR2 FQNEAQ, per germline. The CDR3 runs to 15 residues.

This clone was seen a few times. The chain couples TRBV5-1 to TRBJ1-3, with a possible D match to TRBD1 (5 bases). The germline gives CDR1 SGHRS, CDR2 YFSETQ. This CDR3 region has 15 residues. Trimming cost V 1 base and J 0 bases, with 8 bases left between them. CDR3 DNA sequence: TGCGCCAGCAGCTTGCAGGGTAGCTCTGGAAACACCATATATTTT. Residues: CASSLQGSSGNTIYF.

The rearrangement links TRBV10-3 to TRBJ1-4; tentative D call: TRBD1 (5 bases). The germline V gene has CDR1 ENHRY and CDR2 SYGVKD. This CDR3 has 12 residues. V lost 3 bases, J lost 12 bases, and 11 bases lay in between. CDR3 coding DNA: TGTGCCATCAGTGACCTACAGGATGAACTGTTTTTT. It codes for CAISDLQDELFF.

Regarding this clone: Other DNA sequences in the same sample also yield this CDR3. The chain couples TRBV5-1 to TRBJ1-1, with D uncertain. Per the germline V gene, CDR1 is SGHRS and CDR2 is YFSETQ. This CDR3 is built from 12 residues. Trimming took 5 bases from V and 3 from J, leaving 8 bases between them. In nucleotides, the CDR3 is TGCGCCAGCAGACCAGGTGACACTGAAGCTTTCTTT. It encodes CASRPGDTEAFF.

The CDR3 DNA sequence: TGCAGCGTTGCCCGGGACAGGGATTCACCCCTCCACTTT. Its translation: CSVARDRDSPLHF. The V gene is TRBV29-1, the J gene TRBJ1-6; 9 bases are a match to TRBD1. With 4 bases clipped from V and 8 bases from J, the junction kept 3 bases outside the gene matches. Germline CDR1 SQVTM, CDR2 ANQGSEA. There are 13 residues in the CDR3.

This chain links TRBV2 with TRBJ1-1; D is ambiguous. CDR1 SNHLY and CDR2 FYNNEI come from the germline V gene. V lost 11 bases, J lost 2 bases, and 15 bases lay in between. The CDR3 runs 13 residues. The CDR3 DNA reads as TGTGCCTCCATACCCCCCGGTAACACTGAAGCTTTCTTT. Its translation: CASIPPGNTEAFF.

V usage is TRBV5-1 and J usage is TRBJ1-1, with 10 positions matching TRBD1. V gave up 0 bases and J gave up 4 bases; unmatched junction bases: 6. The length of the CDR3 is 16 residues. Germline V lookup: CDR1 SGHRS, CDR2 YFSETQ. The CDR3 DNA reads TGCGCCAGCAGCTTGGAAGGGACAGGGGAAGGCACTGAAGCTTTCTTT. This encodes CASSLEGTGEGTEAFF.

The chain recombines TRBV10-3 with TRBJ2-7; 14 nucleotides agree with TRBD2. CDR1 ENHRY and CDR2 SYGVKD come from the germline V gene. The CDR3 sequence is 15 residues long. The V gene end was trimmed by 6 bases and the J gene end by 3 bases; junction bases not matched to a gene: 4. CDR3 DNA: TGTGCCATCAGACCGGGACTAGCGGGGGTCTACGAGCAGTACTTC. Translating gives CAIRPGLAGVYEQYF.

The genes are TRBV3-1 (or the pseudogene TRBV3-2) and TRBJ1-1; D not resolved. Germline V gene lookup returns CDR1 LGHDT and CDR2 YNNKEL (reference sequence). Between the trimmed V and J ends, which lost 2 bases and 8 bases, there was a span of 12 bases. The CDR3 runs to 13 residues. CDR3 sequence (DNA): TGTGCCAGCAGCCAACTGGCCCCCGGGGAAGCTTTCTTT. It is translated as CASSQLAPGEAFF.

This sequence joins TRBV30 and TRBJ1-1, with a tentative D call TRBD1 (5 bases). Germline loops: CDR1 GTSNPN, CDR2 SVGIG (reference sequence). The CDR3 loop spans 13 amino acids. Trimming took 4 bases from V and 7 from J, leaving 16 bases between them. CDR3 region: CAWMGAGQGEAFF. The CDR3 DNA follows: TGTGCCTGGATGGGAGCGGGGCAGGGTGAAGCTTTCTTT.

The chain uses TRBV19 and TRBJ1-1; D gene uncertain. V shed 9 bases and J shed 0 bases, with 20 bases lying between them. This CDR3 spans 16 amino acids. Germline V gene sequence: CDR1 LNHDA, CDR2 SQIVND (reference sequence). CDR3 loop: CASLVDPGGMNTEAFF. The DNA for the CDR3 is TGTGCCAGCCTCGTCGACCCAGGTGGAATGAACACTGAAGCTTTCTTT.

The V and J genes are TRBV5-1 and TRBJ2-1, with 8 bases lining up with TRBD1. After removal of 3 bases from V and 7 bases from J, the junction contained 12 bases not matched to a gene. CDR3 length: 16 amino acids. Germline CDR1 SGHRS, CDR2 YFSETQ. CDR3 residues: CASSSNRDRSGNEQFF. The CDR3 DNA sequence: TGCGCCAGCAGCTCGAACCGGGACAGGAGTGGTAATGAGCAGTTCTTC.

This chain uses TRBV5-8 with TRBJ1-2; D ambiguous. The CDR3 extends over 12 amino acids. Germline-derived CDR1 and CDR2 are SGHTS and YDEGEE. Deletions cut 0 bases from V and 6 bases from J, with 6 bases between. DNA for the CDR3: TGTGCCAGCAGCTTGGCGGTAGATGGCTACACCTTC. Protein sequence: CASSLAVDGYTF.

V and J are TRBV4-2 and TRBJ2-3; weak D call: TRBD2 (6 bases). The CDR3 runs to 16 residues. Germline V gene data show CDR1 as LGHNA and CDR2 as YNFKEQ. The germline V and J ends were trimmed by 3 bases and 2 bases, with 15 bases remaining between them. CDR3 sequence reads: CASSQEDYSFTDTQYF. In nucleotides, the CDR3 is TGTGCCAGCAGCCAGGAGGACTACTCCTTCACAGATACGCAGTATTTT.